This T cell receptor (beta chain) was sequenced for a study of T cells in Graves' hyperthyroidism and ophthalmopathy. Whole-study context: Once the initial diagnosis was made, peripheral blood was obtained before any treatment.

This clonotype was picked up many times. CDR1 is SGHTA and CDR2 is FQGNSA in the germline V gene. The CDR3 length is 13 residues. V was shortened by 6 bases and J by 2 bases, with 11 bases between the two germline ends. There were TCR beta CDR3 regions amplified from RNA transcripts. During a first-round RT-PCR of the TCR CDR3, the HTBI primer set was used. TCRdb fed the multiplex PCR reads into MiXCR, producing one record per CDR3 protein. The table records about 180,000 distinct CDR3 sequences, over 15% of them present only once. Across 18 months, stable Graves' hyperthyroidism was marked by no progression to ophthalmopathy. Patients aged 18 to 65 had newly diagnosed hyperthyroidism that had lasted under 2 months. Extraction of PBMCs used about 9.2 ml of fresh peripheral blood.

The chain recombines TRBV7-2 with TRBJ2-7, with D maybe TRBD2 (6 bases). This TCR came from a woman aged 45-65 years with Graves' hyperthyroidism. The sequenced sample consisted of blood. The CDR3 DNA is TGTGCCAGCAGTTGGGGACTTCCCTACGAGCAGTACTTC. Protein sequence: CASSWGLPYEQYF.